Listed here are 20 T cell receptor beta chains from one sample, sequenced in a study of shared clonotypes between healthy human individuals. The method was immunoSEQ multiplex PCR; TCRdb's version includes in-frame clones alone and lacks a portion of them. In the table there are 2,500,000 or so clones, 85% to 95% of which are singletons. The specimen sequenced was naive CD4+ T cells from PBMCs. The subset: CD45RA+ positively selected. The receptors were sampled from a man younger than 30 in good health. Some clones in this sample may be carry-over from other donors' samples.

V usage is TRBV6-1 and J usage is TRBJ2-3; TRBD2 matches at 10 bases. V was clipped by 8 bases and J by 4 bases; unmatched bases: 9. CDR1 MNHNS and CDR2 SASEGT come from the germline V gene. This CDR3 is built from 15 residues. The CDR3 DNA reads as TGTGCCAGCGGGGGGGTGAGCGGGAGGGCAGATACGCAGTATTTT. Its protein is CASGGVSGRADTQYF.

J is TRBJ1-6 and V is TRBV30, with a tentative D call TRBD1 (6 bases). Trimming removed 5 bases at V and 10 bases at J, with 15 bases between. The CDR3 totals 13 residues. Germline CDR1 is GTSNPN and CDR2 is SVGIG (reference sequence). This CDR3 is CAWSTGFDSPLHF. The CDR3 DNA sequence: TGTGCCTGGTCTACAGGGTTCGACTCACCCCTCCACTTT.

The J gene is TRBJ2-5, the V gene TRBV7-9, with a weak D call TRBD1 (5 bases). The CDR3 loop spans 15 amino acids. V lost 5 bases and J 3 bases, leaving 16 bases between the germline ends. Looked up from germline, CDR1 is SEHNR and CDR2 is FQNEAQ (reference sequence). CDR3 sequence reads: CASSPGGATEETQYF. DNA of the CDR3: TGTGCCAGCAGCCCCGGTGGGGCGACGGAAGAGACCCAGTACTTC.

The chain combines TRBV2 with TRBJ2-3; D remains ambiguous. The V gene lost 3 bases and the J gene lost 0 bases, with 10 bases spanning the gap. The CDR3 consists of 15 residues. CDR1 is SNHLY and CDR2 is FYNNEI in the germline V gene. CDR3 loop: CASSDYGLSTDTQYF. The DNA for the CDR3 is TGTGCCAGCAGTGATTACGGGCTTAGCACAGATACGCAGTATTTT.

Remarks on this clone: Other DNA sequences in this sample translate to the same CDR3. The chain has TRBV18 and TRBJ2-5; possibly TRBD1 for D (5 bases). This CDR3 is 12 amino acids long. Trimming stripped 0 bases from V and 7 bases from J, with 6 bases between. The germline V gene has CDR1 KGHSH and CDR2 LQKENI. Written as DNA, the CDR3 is TGTGCCAGCTCACCACCGCAGGGGACCCAGTACTTC. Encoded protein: CASSPPQGTQYF. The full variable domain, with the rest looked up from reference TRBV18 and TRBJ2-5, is NAGVMQNPRHLVRRRGQEARLRCSPMKGHSHVYWYRQLPEEGLKFMVYLQKENIIDESGMPKERFSAEFPKEGPSILRIQQVVRGDSAAYFCASSPPQGTQYFGPGTRLLVL.

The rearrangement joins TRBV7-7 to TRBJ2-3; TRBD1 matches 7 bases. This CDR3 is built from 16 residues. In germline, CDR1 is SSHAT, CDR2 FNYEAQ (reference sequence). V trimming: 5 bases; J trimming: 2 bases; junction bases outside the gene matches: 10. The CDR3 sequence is CASSLRTGSSTDTQYF. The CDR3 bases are TGTGCCAGCAGCCTAAGGACAGGAAGCTCCACAGATACGCAGTATTTT.

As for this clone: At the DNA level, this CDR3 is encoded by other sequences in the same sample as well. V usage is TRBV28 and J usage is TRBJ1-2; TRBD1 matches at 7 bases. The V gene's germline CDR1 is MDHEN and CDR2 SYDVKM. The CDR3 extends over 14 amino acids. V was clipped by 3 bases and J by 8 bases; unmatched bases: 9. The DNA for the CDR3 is TGTGCCAGCAGTTTCCGCGACAGGGTGGGAGGCTACACCTTC. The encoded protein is CASSFRDRVGGYTF.

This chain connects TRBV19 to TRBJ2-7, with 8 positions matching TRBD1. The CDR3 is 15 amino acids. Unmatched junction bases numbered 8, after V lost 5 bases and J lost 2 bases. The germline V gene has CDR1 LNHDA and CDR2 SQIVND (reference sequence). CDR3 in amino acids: CASSAPGQATYEQYF. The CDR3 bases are TGTGCCAGTAGTGCACCGGGACAGGCGACCTACGAGCAGTACTTC.

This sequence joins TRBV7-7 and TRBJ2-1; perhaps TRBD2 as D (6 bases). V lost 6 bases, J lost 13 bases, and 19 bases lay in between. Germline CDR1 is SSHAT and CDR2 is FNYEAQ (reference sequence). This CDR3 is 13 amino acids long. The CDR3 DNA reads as TGTGCCAGCAGTCCTCTGACTAGTCAGGGTCAGTTCTTC. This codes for CASSPLTSQGQFF.

The CDR3 DNA reads TGTGCCAGCAGCTTAATCTTCAGTGACTACGTAGATGAGCAGTTCTTC. Translated, it gives CASSLIFSDYVDEQFF. The rearrangement joins TRBV7-9 to TRBJ2-1; the D gene is possibly TRBD2 (5 bases). The CDR3 spans 16 residues. Germline V CDR1 and CDR2: SEHNR, FQNEAQ (reference sequence). Trimming shortened V by 2 bases and J by 8 bases, and 19 bases separated the two germline ends.

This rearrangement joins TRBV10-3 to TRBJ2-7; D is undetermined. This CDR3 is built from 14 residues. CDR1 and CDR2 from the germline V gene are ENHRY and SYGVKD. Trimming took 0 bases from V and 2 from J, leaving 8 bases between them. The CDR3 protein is CAISESSGAYEQYF. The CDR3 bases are TGTGCCATCAGTGAGTCGTCCGGAGCCTACGAGCAGTACTTC.

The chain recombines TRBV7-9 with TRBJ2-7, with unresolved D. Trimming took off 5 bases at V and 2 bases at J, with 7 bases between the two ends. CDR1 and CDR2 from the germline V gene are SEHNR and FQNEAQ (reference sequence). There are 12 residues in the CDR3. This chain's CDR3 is CASSRLPYEQYF. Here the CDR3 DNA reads TGTGCCAGCAGCCGACTCCCCTACGAGCAGTACTTC.

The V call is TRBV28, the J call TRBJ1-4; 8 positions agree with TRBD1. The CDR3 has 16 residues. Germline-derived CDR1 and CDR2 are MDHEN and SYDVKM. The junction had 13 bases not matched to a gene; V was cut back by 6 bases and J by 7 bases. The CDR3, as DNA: TGTGCCAGCAGCTTTAAACAGGGGGGCTTGGGTGAAAAACTGTTTTTT. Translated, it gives CASSFKQGGLGEKLFF.

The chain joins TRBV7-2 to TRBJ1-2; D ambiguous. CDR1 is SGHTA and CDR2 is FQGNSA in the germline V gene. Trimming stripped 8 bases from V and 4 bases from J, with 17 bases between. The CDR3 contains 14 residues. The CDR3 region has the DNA TGTGCCAGCGGGCACCGCTCAGCCTTCTATGGCTACACCTTC. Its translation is CASGHRSAFYGYTF.

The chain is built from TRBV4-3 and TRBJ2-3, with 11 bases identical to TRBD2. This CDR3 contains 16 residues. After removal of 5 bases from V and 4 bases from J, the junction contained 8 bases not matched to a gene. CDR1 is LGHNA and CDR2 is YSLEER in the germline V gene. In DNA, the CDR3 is TGCGCCAGCAGCAAGATAGCGGGAGGGAGGGCAGATACGCAGTATTTT. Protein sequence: CASSKIAGGRADTQYF.

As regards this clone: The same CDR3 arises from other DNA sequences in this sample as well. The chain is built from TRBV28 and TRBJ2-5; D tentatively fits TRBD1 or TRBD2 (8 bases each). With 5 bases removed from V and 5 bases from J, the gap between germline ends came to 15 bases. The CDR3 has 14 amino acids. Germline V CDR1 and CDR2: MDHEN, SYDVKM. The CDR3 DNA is TGTGCCAGCAGTCCAGGGGGCGGGAGGGAGACCCAGTACTTC. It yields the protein CASSPGGGRETQYF.

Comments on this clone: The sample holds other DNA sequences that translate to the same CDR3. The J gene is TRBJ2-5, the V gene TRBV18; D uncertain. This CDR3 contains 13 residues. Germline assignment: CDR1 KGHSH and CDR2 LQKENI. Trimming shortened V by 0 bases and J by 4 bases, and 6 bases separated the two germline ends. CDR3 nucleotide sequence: TGTGCCAGCTCACCACCCGCGATAGAGACCCAGTACTTC. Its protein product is CASSPPAIETQYF. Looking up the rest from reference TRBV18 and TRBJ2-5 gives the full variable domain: NAGVMQNPRHLVRRRGQEARLRCSPMKGHSHVYWYRQLPEEGLKFMVYLQKENIIDESGMPKERFSAEFPKEGPSILRIQQVVRGDSAAYFCASSPPAIETQYFGPGTRLLVL.

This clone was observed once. This CDR3 is CASSLGQHSRTVGYGYTF. The CDR3 DNA is TGCGCCAGCAGCTTGGGACAGCACTCCAGGACGGTTGGCTATGGCTACACCTTC. The rearrangement links TRBV5-1 to TRBJ1-2; perhaps TRBD1 as D (5 bases). Germline assignment: CDR1 SGHRS and CDR2 YFSETQ. Between the trimmed V and J ends, which lost 0 bases and 4 bases, there was a span of 22 bases. This CDR3 spans 18 amino acids.

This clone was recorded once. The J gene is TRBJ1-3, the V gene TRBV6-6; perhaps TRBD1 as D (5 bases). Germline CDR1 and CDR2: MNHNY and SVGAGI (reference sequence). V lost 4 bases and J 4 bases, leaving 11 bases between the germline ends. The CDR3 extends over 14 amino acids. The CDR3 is CASSFARQGNTIYF. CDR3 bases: TGTGCCAGCAGTTTTGCGCGACAGGGAAACACCATATATTTT.

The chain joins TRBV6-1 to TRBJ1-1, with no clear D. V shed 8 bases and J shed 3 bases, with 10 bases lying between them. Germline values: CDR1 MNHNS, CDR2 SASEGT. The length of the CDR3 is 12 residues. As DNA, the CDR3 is TGTGCCAGCGCATTCGAGGACACTGAAGCTTTCTTT. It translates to CASAFEDTEAFF.